This TCR beta chain was documented in a study of Ad26.COV2.S vaccination and SARS-CoV-2 variants (dated by TCRdb to about 2021). Notes on the research overall: Donors in the vaccine arm were drawn from COV1001, a multicentre, randomized, double-blind, placebo-controlled phase I-IIa trial testing Ad26.COV2.S in healthy adults. Throughout the experiments and outcome assessment, investigators stayed blinded to trial group allocation. Trial participants were randomized into five groups of five, in which low-dose or high-dose Ad26.COV2.S was given once or twice, or placebo was given on both occasions. Ad26.COV2.S was administered intramuscularly at 5 x 10^10 or 1 x 10^11 viral particles, either as a single shot or as two shots given 56 days apart. The TCR-sequenced set comprised about 30 samples: around 20 Ad26.COV2.S vaccine recipients, 5 placebo recipients and 8 SARS-CoV-2 convalescent individuals. TCRbeta repertoire sequencing was used to assess the specificity and breadth of SARS-CoV-2-reactive T cell receptors after Ad26.COV2.S vaccination.

TCRbeta CDR3 regions were sequenced with the immunoSEQ Assay. After extraction, genomic DNA underwent amplification by bias-controlled multiplex PCR, followed by high-throughput sequencing. Turning to the authors' computational methods: Collapsing and filtering of sequences were performed to quantify the absolute abundance of each unique TCRbeta CDR3 region. T cell fraction was estimated by normalizing TCRbeta template counts to usable DNA, with usable DNA measured through amplification of reference genes found in all nucleated cells. Repertoire TCRs were annotated as SARS-CoV-2-specific when V gene, CDR3 amino acid sequence and J gene were exactly matched to a known reactive TCR set. The reference SARS-CoV-2 TCR set was obtained from MIRA and was filtered for enrichment in COVID-19-positive ImmuneCODE repertoires, whereby public or cross-reactive TCRs were removed. Drawing on the MIRA antigens, annotated TCRs were analysed further at the level of specific ORF or position within ORF. Depth was the summed frequency of annotated unique rearrangements, while breadth was defined as annotated unique rearrangements over total unique productive rearrangements. Group comparisons of TCR breadth used two-sided Wilcoxon rank-sum tests. TCRdb carries this immuneACCESS record with in-frame sequences only. Its versions omit some clonotypes, under half of them owing to an unresolved V gene in the studies checked, with the rest unexplained. D and trimming were read from the DNA, whereas the V and J calls and clone size are those reported in that table. The table for this sample lists 350,000 to 550,000 clones; 89% of them were counted only once. The ten largest clones capture approximately 2.5% of the sample.

The treatment or condition label corresponds to: some 20 received Ad26.COV2.S at low or high dose, single or two shots; about 5 received placebo; per-sample allocation not given. Repertoires of vaccine and placebo recipients were sequenced from samples taken on day 63 after the first injection. In Cohort 1b, 25 adults aged 18-55 years were enrolled at a single site in Boston, USA, between 29 July and 7 August 2020. Ad26.COV2.S was a replication-incompetent adenovirus type 26 vector that expressed a prefusion-stabilized SARS-CoV-2 spike protein derived from the original Wuhan strain. CDR1 SGHNT and CDR2 YYREEE are derived from the germline V gene (reference sequence). The CDR3 goes from the cysteine to the phenylalanine over 14 residues. Only CDR3 DNA is held: 42 bases, read in frame from base 1. Trimming takes 4 bases off V and 6 bases off J; junction bases not matched to a gene: 6. As concerns this clone: What antigen it recognizes has not been identified. Within one base of it there is no much larger clone, and no base qualities were kept.

The paper as a whole reports these results and caveats: Higher spike-specific TCR breadth was observed in Ad26.COV2.S recipients than in placebo recipients (P = 0.0014). Comparing responses between vaccine doses or regimens was not something the study was powered to do. After vaccination, substantial breadth of spike-specific CD8+ and CD4+ T cell responses was reported. Vaccine and placebo recipients had similar non-spike TCR breadth, a finding consistent with the vaccine containing only spike. It was noted by the authors that total T cell responses may have been underestimated by the TCR breadth and depth analyses.

The TCR comes from a person aged 18 to 59 who received the Ad26.COV2.S COVID-19 vaccine or a placebo. The chain uses TRBV5-4 and TRBJ1-1; a stretch of 10 junction bases matches TRBD1. The sample in question was peripheral blood, obtained in a trial of Ad26.COV2.S vaccine versus placebo. The sequence in DNA is TGTGCCAGCAGCCCGTCGGGACAGGGGTCTGAAGCTTTCTTT. Translated, it reads CASSPSGQGSEAFF.